Sequencing of this T cell receptor (beta chain) was carried out in a study of T cells in Graves' hyperthyroidism and ophthalmopathy. Across the whole study: The blood sample was taken at first diagnosis, before treatment began. The study's findings and limits: Researchers report that a 13 V-J model separated ophthalmopathy from stable hyperthyroidism.

It was around 10 ml of fresh peripheral blood that supplied the PBMCs. From RNA transcripts, TCR beta CDR3 regions were amplified. TCR CDR3 regions were first amplified by RT-PCR with HTBI primers. TCRdb redid the calling of the multiplex PCR reads with MiXCR, one entry per CDR3 protein. The profile shows approximately 400,000 distinct CDR3 sequences, 25% of them singletons. This clonotype was detected ten times or more. What it binds is not known. J was trimmed by 1 base and V by 8 bases; bases with no gene match: 2. This CDR3 is built from 13 residues. Specimen: blood. This sequence joins TRBV12-3 or TRBV12-4 and TRBJ2-5, with 9 positions matching TRBD1. The clonotype comes from a man aged 45-65 years with Graves' hyperthyroidism. In DNA form, the CDR3 reads TGTGCCAGCGCGGGACAGGGCCAAGAGACCCAGTACTTC. It yields the protein CASAGQGQETQYF.